The TCR beta chain under discussion was sequenced for a study of vaccination effects on CD4 cells after COVID-19. The table came from immunoSEQ multiplex PCR; TCRdb's copy has only in-frame clones and leaves some out. The sample has more than 35,000 clones, more than 75% seen once. The authors isolated CD4+ T cells after around nine days of culture. The CDR3 runs to 13 residues. The germline V and J ends were trimmed by 3 bases and 3 bases, with 9 bases remaining between them. The germline V gene has CDR1 DFQATT and CDR2 SNEGSKA (reference sequence). As concerns this clone: Its cognate antigen is unknown.

The starting material was CD4+ T cells from PBMCs cultured without peptide, obtained before COVID-19 vaccination. This chain joins TRBV20-1 and TRBJ1-5; TRBD1 is a possible D gene (5 bases). The TCR originated in a human donor who received a COVID-19 vaccine. The CDR3 is CSASFGANQPQHF. The CDR3 nucleotides read TGCAGTGCTAGTTTTGGGGCCAATCAGCCCCAGCATTTT.